The T cell receptor (beta chain) described here comes from a study of blood T cell repertoires in COVID-19. Some clones are missing from TCRdb's copy, which holds only in-frame ones; the method was immunoSEQ multiplex PCR. The sample yields about 280,000 clones, about 80% seen once. With V trimmed by 5 bases and J by 4 bases, 5 bases remained unmatched. The CDR3 has 14 residues. The germline gives CDR1 SGHRS, CDR2 YFSETQ. This TCR derives from a woman aged 45-65 years who had recovered from COVID-19. Sequencing was carried out using peripheral blood. The chain recombines TRBV5-1 with TRBJ2-3; 9 bases align to TRBD2. CDR3 amino acids: CASSSGTSSDTQYF. CDR3 DNA: TGCGCCAGCAGTTCCGGGACTAGCTCAGATACGCAGTATTTT.